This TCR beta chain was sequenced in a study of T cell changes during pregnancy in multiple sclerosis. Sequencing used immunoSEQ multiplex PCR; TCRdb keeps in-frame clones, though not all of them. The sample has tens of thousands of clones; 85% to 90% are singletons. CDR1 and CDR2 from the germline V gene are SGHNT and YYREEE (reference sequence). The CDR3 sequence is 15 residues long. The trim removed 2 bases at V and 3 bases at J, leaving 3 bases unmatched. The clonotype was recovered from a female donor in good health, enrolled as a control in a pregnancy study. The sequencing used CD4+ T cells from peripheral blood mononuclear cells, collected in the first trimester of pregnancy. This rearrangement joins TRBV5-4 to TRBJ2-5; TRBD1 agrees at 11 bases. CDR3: CASSFSGQGEETQYF. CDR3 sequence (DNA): TGTGCCAGCAGCTTTTCGGGACAGGGGGAAGAGACCCAGTACTTC.